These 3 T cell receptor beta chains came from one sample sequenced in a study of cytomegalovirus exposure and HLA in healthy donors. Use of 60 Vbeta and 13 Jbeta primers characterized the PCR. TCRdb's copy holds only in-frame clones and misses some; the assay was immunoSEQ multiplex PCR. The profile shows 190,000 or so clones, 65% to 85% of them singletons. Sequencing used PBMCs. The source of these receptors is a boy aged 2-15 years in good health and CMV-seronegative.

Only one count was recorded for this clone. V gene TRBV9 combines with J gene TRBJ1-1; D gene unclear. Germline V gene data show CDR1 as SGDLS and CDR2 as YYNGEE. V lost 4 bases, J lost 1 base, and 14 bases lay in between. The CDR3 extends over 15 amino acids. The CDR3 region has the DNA TGTGCCAGCAGCCCGAGGGTACGGTCGAACACTGAAGCTTTCTTT. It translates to CASSPRVRSNTEAFF.

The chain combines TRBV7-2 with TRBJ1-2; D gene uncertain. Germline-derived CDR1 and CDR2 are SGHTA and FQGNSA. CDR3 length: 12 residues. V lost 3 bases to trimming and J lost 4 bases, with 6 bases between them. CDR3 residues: CASSFQRYGYTF. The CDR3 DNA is TGTGCCAGCAGCTTCCAGCGCTATGGCTACACCTTC. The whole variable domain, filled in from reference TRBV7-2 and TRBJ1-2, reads GAGVSQSPSNKVTEKGKDVELRCDPISGHTALYWYRQSLGQGLEFLIYFQGNSAPDKSGLPSDRFSAERTGGSVSTLTIQRTQQEDSAVYLCASSFQRYGYTFGSGTRLTVV.

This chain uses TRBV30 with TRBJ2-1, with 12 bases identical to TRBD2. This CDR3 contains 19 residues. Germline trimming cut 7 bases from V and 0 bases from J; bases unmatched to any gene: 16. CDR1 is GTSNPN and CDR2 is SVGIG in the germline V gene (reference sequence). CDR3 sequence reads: CASPVWRTSGIPSYNEQFF. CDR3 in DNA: TGTGCCTCCCCGGTCTGGAGGACTAGCGGGATCCCCTCCTACAATGAGCAGTTCTTC. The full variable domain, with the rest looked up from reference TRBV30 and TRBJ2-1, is SQTIHQWPATLVQPVGSPLSLECTVEGTSNPNLYWYRQAAGRGLQLLFYSVGIGQISSEVPQNLSASRPQDRQFILSSKKLLLSDSGFYLCASPVWRTSGIPSYNEQFFGPGTRLTVL.